The 9 T cell receptor beta chains listed next were all sequenced from one sample in a study of T cell changes during pregnancy in multiple sclerosis. Clones were read by immunoSEQ multiplex PCR, and TCRdb kept only the in-frame ones, dropping some. This sample has under 45,000 clones; 90% to 95% occur once, and the top ten carry more than 0.35%. Material: CD4+ T cells from peripheral blood mononuclear cells, obtained after pregnancy. All receptors derive from a female donor with multiple sclerosis, enrolled in a pregnancy study.

V usage is TRBV6-5 and J usage is TRBJ1-6; D not certain. The V end lost 2 bases, the J end lost 6 bases, and 8 bases lay between the germline ends. This CDR3 contains 14 residues. CDR1 MNHEY and CDR2 SVGAGI come from the germline V gene. CDR3 coding DNA: TGTGCCAGCAGTTACGCCGGGATTAATTCACCCCTCCACTTT. Translating it yields CASSYAGINSPLHF.

The CDR3 loop is CASSPAGGGRFNGYEQYF. The CDR3 DNA reads as TGTGCCAGCAGCCCAGCGGGTGGGGGACGGTTTAATGGCTACGAGCAGTACTTC. The chain employs TRBV7-6 and TRBJ2-7, with D perhaps matching TRBD2 (6 bases). Germline V gene sequence: CDR1 SGHVS, CDR2 FNYEAQ. This CDR3 region has 18 residues. V was cut by 5 bases and J by 3 bases, with 26 bases left in between.

The genes are TRBV11-2 and TRBJ2-1; maybe TRBD1 (6 bases). The CDR3 is 16 residues long. Trimming removed 6 bases at V and 5 bases at J, with 20 bases between. Germline V gene lookup returns CDR1 SGHAT and CDR2 FQNNGV. CDR3 amino acids: CASSSVRGRAHNEQFF. CDR3 nucleotide sequence: TGTGCCAGCAGTTCCGTCAGGGGCCGGGCCCACAATGAGCAGTTCTTC.

The rearrangement links TRBV5-4 to TRBJ2-1, with 15 bases aligning to TRBD2. CDR3 length: 16 residues. The V and J ends lost 3 bases and 5 bases, in that order; junction bases with no gene match: 3. Germline CDR1 reads SGHNT; CDR2 reads YYREEE (reference sequence). CDR3 in DNA: TGTGCCAGCAGCTACGGACTAGCGGGGGGGGACAATGAGCAGTTCTTC. This translates into CASSYGLAGGDNEQFF. Full variable domain (remainder filled in from reference TRBV5-4 and TRBJ2-1): ETGVTQSPTHLIKTRGQQVTLRCSSQSGHNTVSWYQQALGQGPQFIFQYYREEENGRGNFPPRFSGLQFPNYSSELNVNALELDDSALYLCASSYGLAGGDNEQFFGPGTRLTVL.

In this sample, this clone turned up a few times. V gene TRBV9 combines with J gene TRBJ1-1; no firm D call. Trimming pared 3 bases from V and 0 bases from J, leaving 15 bases between. The CDR3 has 16 amino acids. Germline CDR1 SGDLS, CDR2 YYNGEE. The CDR3, as DNA: TGTGCCAGCAGCGCCCTACAGAGTTCCATGAACACTGAAGCTTTCTTT. Translating it yields CASSALQSSMNTEAFF.

The genes are TRBV7-3 and TRBJ1-6, with D possibly TRBD1 on 5 matching bases. Trimming removed 2 bases at V and 9 bases at J, with 5 bases between. The germline V gene has CDR1 SGHTA and CDR2 FQGTGA. The CDR3 is 12 residues long. The CDR3 loop is CASSLQGSPLHF. CDR3 nucleotides: TGTGCCAGCAGCTTACAGGGTTCACCCCTCCACTTT.

The chain uses TRBV28 and TRBJ2-7; D perhaps matches TRBD1 (6 bases). V was shortened by 8 bases and J by 2 bases, with 16 bases between the two germline ends. Germline loops: CDR1 MDHEN, CDR2 SYDVKM. This CDR3 region has 14 residues. CDR3 protein: CASLTGPGTYEQYF. The DNA of the CDR3 is TGTGCCAGCCTAACAGGGCCGGGAACCTACGAGCAGTACTTC.

The chain joins TRBV7-2 to TRBJ2-7, with TRBD1 matching over 7 bases. The junction had 10 bases not matched to a gene; V was cut back by 5 bases and J by 6 bases. The germline CDR1 and CDR2 sequences are SGHTA and FQGNSA. The CDR3 contains 14 residues. The CDR3 DNA reads as TGTGCCAGCAGCACACGACAGGGTGCCCCCGAGCAGTACTTC. It specifies CASSTRQGAPEQYF.

The V call is TRBV13, the J call TRBJ2-3; TRBD1 aligns across 11 bases. The germline V gene encodes CDR1 PRHDT and CDR2 FYEKMQ (reference sequence). V lost 5 bases to trimming and J lost 4 bases; unmatched junction nucleotides: 5. The CDR3 runs 15 residues. CDR3: CASSLGQGEPDTQYF. The CDR3 DNA reads as TGTGCCAGCAGCCTGGGACAGGGGGAACCAGATACGCAGTATTTT.